Below, 32 T cell receptor beta chains from the same sample are listed, as sequenced in a study of cytomegalovirus exposure and HLA in healthy donors (dated by TCRdb to 2016 to 2017). Library prep was done by the immunoSEQ multiplex PCR assay. The table comes from immuneACCESS by way of TCRdb, which keeps in-frame sequences with V and J called. Part of the clones is missing from these tables; in studies checked, under half for an unresolved V gene and the rest for unknown reasons. The sample table shows fewer than 90,000 clones, and 90% to 96% are seen once. The ten largest clones capture roughly 1.6% of the sample. Material: PBMCs. These receptors were collected from a man in his late teens or twenties in good health and CMV-seropositive.

V is TRBV19 and J is TRBJ2-2; a weak D match, TRBD1 (6 bases). This CDR3 region has 14 residues. Germline V gene data show CDR1 as LNHDA and CDR2 as SQIVND (reference sequence). V lost 7 bases and J lost 4, with 13 bases in between. The CDR3 region is CASIPGASTGELFF. CDR3 DNA: TGTGCCAGTATCCCAGGGGCAAGCACCGGGGAGCTGTTTTTT.

The V gene is TRBV19, the J gene TRBJ2-7; 10 positions match TRBD2. J was trimmed by 0 bases and V by 6 bases; bases with no gene match: 5. Per germline, CDR1 LNHDA and CDR2 SQIVND (reference sequence). This CDR3 region has 15 residues. The CDR3 DNA reads TGTGCCAGTAGCAGACTAGCGGGTAGCTCCTACGAGCAGTACTTC. It yields the protein CASSRLAGSSYEQYF.

CDR3 bases: TGTGCCAGCAGTTACAGCGGGACAGGGTATTGGGGCTACACCTTC. Residues: CASSYSGTGYWGYTF. The chain couples TRBV6-5 to TRBJ1-2, with TRBD1 matching 9 bases. The J segment lost 8 bases and the V segment lost 2 bases, leaving 9 bases of the junction unmatched. The germline CDR1 and CDR2 sequences are MNHEY and SVGAGI. The CDR3 is 15 amino acids.

The gene calls are TRBV18 and TRBJ2-2; 7 bases map to TRBD1. The germline CDR1 and CDR2 sequences are KGHSH and LQKENI. Germline trimming cut 1 base from V and 7 bases from J; bases unmatched to any gene: 9. This CDR3 is built from 16 residues. CDR3 residues: CASSPREGGMSGELFF. Here the CDR3 DNA reads TGTGCCAGCTCACCACGGGAAGGGGGCATGAGCGGGGAGCTGTTTTTT.

This chain uses TRBV19 with TRBJ2-1, with 14 bases lining up with TRBD2. With V trimmed by 2 bases and J by 8 bases, 5 bases remained unmatched. The germline V gene encodes CDR1 LNHDA and CDR2 SQIVND (reference sequence). This CDR3 has 16 amino acids. The CDR3 here is CASSITPGLAGDEQFF. The CDR3 DNA reads as TGTGCCAGTAGTATAACCCCGGGACTAGCGGGAGATGAGCAGTTCTTC.

V and J are TRBV5-1 and TRBJ2-3; possibly TRBD2 for D (6 bases). Germline lookup yields CDR1 SGHRS and CDR2 YFSETQ. The CDR3 runs to 16 residues. The V and J ends lost 2 bases and 1 base respectively, with 14 bases between them. The CDR3 nucleotides are TGCGCCAGCAGCTTTTCCGGGACGGGGGGCACAGATACGCAGTATTTT. It specifies CASSFSGTGGTDTQYF.

This rearrangement joins TRBV6-6 to TRBJ2-6, with D uncertain. The CDR3 covers 15 residues. Trimming removed 2 bases at V and 0 bases at J, with 5 bases between. Germline CDR1 MNHNY, CDR2 SVGAGI (reference sequence). CDR3 bases: TGTGCCAGCAGTTACCCGGGCTCTGGGGCCAACGTCCTGACTTTC. Its translation: CASSYPGSGANVLTF.

V gene TRBV11-2 combines with J gene TRBJ2-7, with D maybe TRBD2 (5 bases). V lost 0 bases and J lost 7, with 16 bases in between. Germline loops: CDR1 SGHAT, CDR2 FQNNGV. The CDR3 is made up of 15 amino acids. In DNA, the CDR3 is TGTGCCAGCAGCTTAGAGCCTAGTCGGGGTTATGAGCAGTACTTC. Protein product: CASSLEPSRGYEQYF.

CDR3 protein: CASSSPRDGETQYF. In DNA, the CDR3 is TGTGCCAGCAGTTCCCCGAGGGATGGAGAGACCCAGTACTTC. This chain links TRBV6-6 with TRBJ2-5, with TRBD2 as a possible D gene (5 bases). Germline V lookup: CDR1 MNHNY, CDR2 SVGAGI (reference sequence). Trimming took 4 bases from V and 4 from J, leaving 13 bases between them. CDR3 length equals 14 residues.

This clone was recorded only once. The genes are TRBV11-2 and TRBJ2-7; 7 positions agree with TRBD2. Germline assignment: CDR1 SGHAT and CDR2 FQNNGV. V shed 5 bases and J 2 bases; nucleotides not matched to a gene: 6. The CDR3 has 14 residues. The CDR3 sequence is CASSIGGLAYEQYF. For the CDR3, the DNA is TGTGCCAGCAGCATAGGCGGACTAGCCTACGAGCAGTACTTC.

V and J are TRBV5-1 and TRBJ2-1, with 11 bases fitting TRBD2. CDR1 and CDR2 (germline): SGHRS, YFSETQ. There are 15 residues in the CDR3. Unmatched junction bases numbered 6, after V lost 9 bases and J lost 1 base. The CDR3 sequence is CATWGTSGSYNEQFF. Here the CDR3 DNA reads TGCGCCACCTGGGGGACTAGCGGATCCTACAATGAGCAGTTCTTC.

This clone was observed a single time. The chain has TRBV19 and TRBJ1-2; 8 nucleotides align to TRBD1. CDR1 and CDR2 (germline): LNHDA, SQIVND (reference sequence). Trimming cost V 4 bases and J 3 bases; bases outside gene matches: 1. The CDR3 spans 13 residues. The CDR3 sequence is CASSTQGDYGYTF. In DNA, the CDR3 is TGTGCCAGTAGTACACAGGGGGACTATGGCTACACCTTC.

V and J are TRBV9 and TRBJ2-2; D unresolved. Trimming took off 3 bases at V and 1 base at J, with 4 bases between the two ends. The length of the CDR3 is 13 residues. Germline V gene data show CDR1 as SGDLS and CDR2 as YYNGEE. The CDR3 region is CASSGLNTGELFF. The CDR3 DNA reads TGTGCCAGCAGCGGGCTGAACACCGGGGAGCTGTTTTTT.

The V call is TRBV30, the J call TRBJ2-5; no firm D call. The germline V gene encodes CDR1 GTSNPN and CDR2 SVGIG (reference sequence). The CDR3 covers 10 residues. The ends were cut back, 5 bases at V and 5 bases at J, with 6 bases in the middle. The CDR3 coding sequence is TGTGCCTGGTGGCGGGAGACCCAGTACTTC. Translated: CAWWRETQYF.

The V call is TRBV6-5, the J call TRBJ2-1, with D unresolved. CDR1 and CDR2 from the germline V gene are MNHEY and SVGAGI. CDR3 length: 14 amino acids. V lost 0 bases to trimming and J lost 8 bases, with 11 bases between them. DNA of the CDR3: TGTGCCAGCAGTTACTCTAGCACGTACCATGAGCAGTTCTTC. Its protein is CASSYSSTYHEQFF.

This sequence joins TRBV6-1 and TRBJ1-5; no clear D gene. This CDR3 has 14 amino acids. Germline V lookup: CDR1 MNHNS, CDR2 SASEGT. Trimming took off 4 bases at V and 4 bases at J, with 11 bases between the two ends. CDR3: CASSGLTENQPQHF. CDR3 nucleotides: TGTGCCAGCAGTGGGTTAACAGAAAATCAGCCCCAGCATTTT.

The chain has TRBV7-2 and TRBJ1-1; D ambiguous. V was pared by 5 bases and J by 5 bases, with 9 bases between. Germline lookup yields CDR1 SGHTA and CDR2 FQGNSA. The CDR3 runs 12 residues. This CDR3 reads CASSRPGTEAFF. The CDR3 DNA follows: TGTGCCAGCAGCCGCCCCGGGACTGAAGCTTTCTTT.

The chain is built from TRBV7-9 and TRBJ2-2; D uncertain. Germline loops: CDR1 SEHNR, CDR2 FQNEAQ (reference sequence). The germline V and J ends were trimmed by 5 bases and 4 bases, with 17 bases remaining between them. This CDR3 is built from 16 residues. This chain's CDR3 is CASSIPSARATGELFF. The CDR3 DNA reads as TGTGCCAGCAGCATTCCAAGTGCTAGAGCCACCGGGGAGCTGTTTTTT.

This rearrangement joins TRBV4-1 to TRBJ1-1; weak D call: TRBD1 (6 bases). Germline lookup yields CDR1 MGHRA and CDR2 YSYEKL. The CDR3 has 16 amino acids. The V end lost 4 bases, the J end lost 0 bases, and 15 bases lay between the germline ends. DNA for the CDR3: TGCGCCAGCAGCCCCACGACAGGATCCCTGAACACTGAAGCTTTCTTT. It specifies CASSPTTGSLNTEAFF.

The rearrangement links TRBV7-9 to TRBJ1-2; 12 nucleotides line up with TRBD1. The CDR3 sequence is 15 residues long. CDR1 is SEHNR, CDR2 FQNEAQ, per germline (reference sequence). V gave up 0 bases and J gave up 7 bases; unmatched junction bases: 3. DNA for the CDR3: TGTGCCAGCAGCTTAGCCGGGACAGGGGGCTCTGGCTACACCTTC. It translates to CASSLAGTGGSGYTF.

The chain recombines TRBV7-9 with TRBJ2-1; 8 bases are shared with TRBD2. After removal of 4 bases from V and 2 bases from J, the junction contained 10 bases not matched to a gene. From germline, CDR1 is SEHNR and CDR2 FQNEAQ (reference sequence). The CDR3 consists of 17 residues. CDR3 residues: CASSSLLGAGAYNEQFF. The DNA of the CDR3 is TGTGCCAGCAGCTCTCTCCTTGGAGCGGGAGCCTACAATGAGCAGTTCTTC.

V gene TRBV18 combines with J gene TRBJ1-1; a possible D gene is TRBD1 (5 bases). V was cut by 4 bases and J by 3 bases, with 6 bases left in between. This CDR3 has 12 residues. Germline V CDR1 and CDR2: KGHSH, LQKENI. The CDR3 bases are TGTGCCAGCTCACGGGGGGACACTGAAGCTTTCTTT. It translates to CASSRGDTEAFF. Full variable domain (remainder filled in from reference TRBV18 and TRBJ1-1): NAGVMQNPRHLVRRRGQEARLRCSPMKGHSHVYWYRQLPEEGLKFMVYLQKENIIDESGMPKERFSAEFPKEGPSILRIQQVVRGDSAAYFCASSRGDTEAFFGQGTRLTVV.

The chain uses TRBV5-4 and TRBJ2-6; 11 bases are shared with TRBD2. Germline V gives CDR1 SGHNT, CDR2 YYREEE (reference sequence). The J segment lost 4 bases and the V segment lost 2 bases, leaving 11 bases of the junction unmatched. The CDR3 extends over 19 amino acids. The CDR3 loop reads CASSFSQRLAGSGANVLTF. For the CDR3, the DNA is TGTGCCAGCAGCTTTTCCCAGAGACTAGCGGGATCAGGGGCCAACGTCCTGACTTTC.

This chain links TRBV30 with TRBJ2-1; TRBD2 aligns across 9 bases. CDR1 GTSNPN and CDR2 SVGIG come from the germline V gene (reference sequence). Trimming took 0 bases from V and 5 from J; bases not matched to a gene: 5. The CDR3 consists of 15 residues. Written as DNA, the CDR3 is TGTGCCTGGAGTGTACTTGCGGGAGGGCACAATGAGCAGTTCTTC. This translates into CAWSVLAGGHNEQFF.

The chain recombines TRBV15 with TRBJ2-7, with TRBD1 matching 10 bases. The CDR3 runs 12 residues. Germline loops: CDR1 LNHNV, CDR2 YYDKDF (reference sequence). J lost 5 bases, V lost 8 bases, and 3 bases had no gene match. The CDR3 region is CATRQGADEQYF. As DNA, the CDR3 is TGTGCCACCCGACAGGGGGCCGACGAGCAGTACTTC.

The CDR3 DNA is TGTGCCAGCAGCTTAGCTTCCCGCGGGGATGAGCAGTTCTTC. This gives the protein CASSLASRGDEQFF. The chain joins TRBV7-6 to TRBJ2-1; D is possibly TRBD2 (6 bases). The V gene lost 0 bases and the J gene lost 8 bases, with 11 bases spanning the gap. There are 14 residues in the CDR3. The germline CDR1 and CDR2 sequences are SGHVS and FNYEAQ.

The CDR3 DNA sequence: TGTGCCAGCAGTGAGCAAGAGGTCCTCGAGACCCAGTACTTC. Its translation: CASSEQEVLETQYF. The chain carries TRBV25-1 and TRBJ2-5; no definite D call. The CDR3 has 14 amino acids. Per germline, CDR1 MGHDK and CDR2 SYGVNS. Trimming cost V 3 bases and J 5 bases, with 13 bases left between them.

The chain employs TRBV10-2 and TRBJ1-1; a possible D gene is TRBD1 (5 bases). The V end lost 2 bases, the J end lost 4 bases, and 11 bases lay between the germline ends. CDR3 length: 14 residues. Germline CDR1 reads WSHSY; CDR2 reads SAAADI. The CDR3 reads CASSEPTGPTEAFF. In DNA form, the CDR3 reads TGCGCCAGCAGTGAGCCCACAGGACCCACTGAAGCTTTCTTT.

The rearrangement joins TRBV6-5 to TRBJ1-2, with D possibly being TRBD1 (5 bases). The CDR3 spans 16 residues. CDR1 MNHEY and CDR2 SVGAGI come from the germline V gene. V gave up 2 bases and J gave up 2 bases, with 15 bases separating them. The CDR3 nucleotides read TGTGCCAGCAGTTACGTGGGAACAGGCTTAAACTATGGCTACACCTTC. Protein: CASSYVGTGLNYGYTF.

This clone was seen a single time. V usage is TRBV19 and J usage is TRBJ2-7, with D perhaps TRBD2 (5 bases). Germline V gene data show CDR1 as LNHDA and CDR2 as SQIVND (reference sequence). The CDR3 is 13 amino acids. The V and J ends lost 1 base and 3 bases respectively, with 7 bases between them. The CDR3 sequence is CASSIGRGYEQYF. The CDR3 nucleotides read TGTGCCAGTAGTATAGGTCGGGGCTACGAGCAGTACTTC. The whole variable domain, filled in from reference TRBV19 and TRBJ2-7, reads DGGITQSPKYLFRKEGQNVTLSCEQNLNHDAMYWYRQDPGQGLRLIYYSQIVNDFQKGDIAEGYSVSREKKESFPLTVTSAQKNPTAFYLCASSIGRGYEQYFGPGTRLTVT.

V usage is TRBV6-5 and J usage is TRBJ1-5; 9 nucleotides align to TRBD1. The CDR3 totals 14 residues. CDR1 MNHEY and CDR2 SVGAGI come from the germline V gene. V lost 0 bases, J lost 6 bases, and 0 bases stayed unmatched. CDR3 region: CASSYSTGGQPQHF. The CDR3 DNA follows: TGTGCCAGCAGTTACTCGACAGGGGGTCAGCCCCAGCATTTT.

The chain links TRBV4-1 to TRBJ2-7; TRBD2 matches 7 bases. Germline V gene data show CDR1 as MGHRA and CDR2 as YSYEKL. CDR3 length equals 14 residues. With V trimmed by 4 bases and J by 3 bases, 6 bases remained unmatched. The CDR3 here is CASSLRAGDYEQYF. Written as DNA, the CDR3 is TGCGCCAGCAGCCTACGGGCGGGAGACTACGAGCAGTACTTC.